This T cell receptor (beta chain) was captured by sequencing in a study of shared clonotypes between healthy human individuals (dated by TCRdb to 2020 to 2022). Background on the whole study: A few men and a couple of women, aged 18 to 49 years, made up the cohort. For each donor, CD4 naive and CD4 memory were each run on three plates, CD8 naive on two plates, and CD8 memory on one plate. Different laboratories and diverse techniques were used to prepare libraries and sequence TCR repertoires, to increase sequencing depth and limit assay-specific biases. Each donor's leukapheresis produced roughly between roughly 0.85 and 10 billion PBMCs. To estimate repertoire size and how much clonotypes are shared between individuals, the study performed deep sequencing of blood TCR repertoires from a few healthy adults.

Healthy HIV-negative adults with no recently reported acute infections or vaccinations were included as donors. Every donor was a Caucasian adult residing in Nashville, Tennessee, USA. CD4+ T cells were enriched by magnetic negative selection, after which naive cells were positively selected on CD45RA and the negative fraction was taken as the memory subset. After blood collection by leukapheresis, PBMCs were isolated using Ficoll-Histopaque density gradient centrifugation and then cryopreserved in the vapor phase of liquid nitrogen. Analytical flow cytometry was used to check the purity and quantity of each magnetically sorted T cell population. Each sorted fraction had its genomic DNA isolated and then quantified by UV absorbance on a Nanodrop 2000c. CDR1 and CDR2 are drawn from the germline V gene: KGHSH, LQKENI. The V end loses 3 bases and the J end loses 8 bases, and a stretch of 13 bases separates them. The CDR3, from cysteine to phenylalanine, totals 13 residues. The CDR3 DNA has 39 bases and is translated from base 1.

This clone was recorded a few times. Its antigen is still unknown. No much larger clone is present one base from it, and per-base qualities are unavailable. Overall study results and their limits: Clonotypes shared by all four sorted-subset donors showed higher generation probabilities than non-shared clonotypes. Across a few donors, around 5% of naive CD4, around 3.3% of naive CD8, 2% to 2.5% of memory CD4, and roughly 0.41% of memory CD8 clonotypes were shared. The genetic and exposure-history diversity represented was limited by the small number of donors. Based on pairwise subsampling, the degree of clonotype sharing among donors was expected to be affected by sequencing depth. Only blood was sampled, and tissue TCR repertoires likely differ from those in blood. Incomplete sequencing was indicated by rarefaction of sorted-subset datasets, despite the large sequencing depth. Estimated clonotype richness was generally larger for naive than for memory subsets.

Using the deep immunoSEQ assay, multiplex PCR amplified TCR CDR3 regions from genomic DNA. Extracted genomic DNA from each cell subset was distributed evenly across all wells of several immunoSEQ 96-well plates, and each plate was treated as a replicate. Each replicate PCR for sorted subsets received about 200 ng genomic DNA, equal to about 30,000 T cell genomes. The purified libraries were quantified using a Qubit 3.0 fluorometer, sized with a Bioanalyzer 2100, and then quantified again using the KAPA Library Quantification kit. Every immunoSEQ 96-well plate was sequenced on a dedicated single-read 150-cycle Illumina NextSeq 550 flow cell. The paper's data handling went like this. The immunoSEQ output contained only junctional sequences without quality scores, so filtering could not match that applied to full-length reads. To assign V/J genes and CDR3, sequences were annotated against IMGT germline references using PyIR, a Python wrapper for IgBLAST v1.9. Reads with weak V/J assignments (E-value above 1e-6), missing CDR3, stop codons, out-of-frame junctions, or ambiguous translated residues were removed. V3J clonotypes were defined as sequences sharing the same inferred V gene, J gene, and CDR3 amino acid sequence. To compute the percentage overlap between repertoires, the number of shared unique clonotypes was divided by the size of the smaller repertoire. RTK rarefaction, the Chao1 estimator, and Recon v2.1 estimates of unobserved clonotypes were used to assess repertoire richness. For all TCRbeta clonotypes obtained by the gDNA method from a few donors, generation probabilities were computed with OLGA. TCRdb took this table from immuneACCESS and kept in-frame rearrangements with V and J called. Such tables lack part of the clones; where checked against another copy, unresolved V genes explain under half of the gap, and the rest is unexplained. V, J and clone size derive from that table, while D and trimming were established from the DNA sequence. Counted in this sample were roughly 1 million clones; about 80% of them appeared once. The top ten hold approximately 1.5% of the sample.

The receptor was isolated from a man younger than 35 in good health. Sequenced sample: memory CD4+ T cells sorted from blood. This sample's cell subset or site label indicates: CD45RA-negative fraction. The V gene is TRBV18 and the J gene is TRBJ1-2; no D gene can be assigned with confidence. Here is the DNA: TGTGCCAGCTCACCCAAGGACGGCGGCGGCTACACCTTC. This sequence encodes CASSPKDGGGYTF.